This T cell receptor beta chain was identified during a study of post-analysis software for immune sequencing data. Germline V gives CDR1 MDHEN, CDR2 SYDVKM. After removal of 3 bases from V and 4 bases from J, the junction contained 11 bases not matched to a gene. The CDR3 runs 16 residues. Built from TCR beta cDNA, the libraries had unique molecular identifiers in them. From the PCR reads, TCRdb called clonotypes with MiXCR, one entry per CDR3 protein. The table includes around 200,000 distinct CDR3 sequences, 25% to 30% detected once. This clonotype was seen repeatedly, ten times or more. Its target is unknown. Study-wide points: In patients, TRBV5-6, TRBV5-1 and TRBV20-1 belonged to roughly five TRBV segments found more frequently than in controls.

The sample consisted of blood. The TCR was taken from a girl younger than 18 with multiple sclerosis. The chain has TRBV28 and TRBJ1-1; 7 nucleotides align to TRBD1. The CDR3 DNA is TGTGCCAGCAGTTTTTCACAGGGGCCCGGGGGCACTGAAGCTTTCTTT. Translating it yields CASSFSQGPGGTEAFF.